The 29 T cell receptor beta chains in this list originate from one sample, sequenced in a study of T cell responses to AZD1222 COVID-19 vaccine (dated by TCRdb to the early 2020s). The time point label for this specimen denotes: baseline before first vaccination. The library was produced with the immunoSEQ multiplex PCR assay. The immuneACCESS repertoire file appears here via TCRdb, limited to in-frame rearrangements. These files lack a portion of the clones; in checked studies, under half of the deficit traces to unresolved V genes, and the cause of the others is not known. The sample yields some 97,000 clones; about 86% were counted once. The ten biggest clones cover roughly 15% of the sample. The sequenced sample was peripheral blood, obtained on day 0 of AZD1222 vaccination. The receptors stem from an adult in good health.

This clone was seen a single time. The gene calls are TRBV9 and TRBJ2-1, with TRBD2 as a possible D gene (6 bases). Germline V gives CDR1 SGDLS, CDR2 YYNGEE. The CDR3 is 14 amino acids. V lost 2 bases to trimming and J lost 3 bases, with 9 bases between them. CDR3 protein: CASSVPGVYNEQFF. DNA for the CDR3: TGTGCCAGCAGCGTGCCGGGAGTCTACAATGAGCAGTTCTTC.

A single count supports this clone. The rearrangement uses TRBV5-4 and TRBJ2-7, with 10 bases identical to TRBD1. V dropped 3 bases and J dropped 4; count of bases not matched to a gene: 7. CDR1 is SGHNT and CDR2 is YYREEE in the germline V gene (reference sequence). The CDR3 totals 15 residues. As DNA, the CDR3 is TGTGCCAGCAGCTCGAGGGACAGGGGATTATACGAGCAGTACTTC. Protein sequence: CASSSRDRGLYEQYF.

The V and J genes are TRBV10-3 and TRBJ2-1, with D uncertain. The CDR3 loop spans 14 amino acids. V was pared by 7 bases and J by 0 bases, with 10 bases between. Germline loops: CDR1 ENHRY, CDR2 SYGVKD. The CDR3 loop is CAIKDHDSYNEQFF. DNA for the CDR3: TGTGCCATCAAGGACCACGACTCCTACAATGAGCAGTTCTTC.

This clone was seen only once. CDR3 loop: CASSLGTGAYEQYF. CDR3 DNA: TGTGCCAGCAGTTTAGGGACAGGCGCCTACGAGCAGTACTTC. The chain employs TRBV27 and TRBJ2-7; 8 bases are a match to TRBD1. J lost 2 bases, V lost 2 bases, and 2 bases had no gene match. The germline V gene has CDR1 MNHEY and CDR2 SMNVEV (reference sequence). This CDR3 spans 14 amino acids.

This clone was counted only a few times. The gene calls are TRBV27 and TRBJ1-5; D not certain. The germline V and J ends were trimmed by 5 bases and 4 bases, with 12 bases remaining between them. Germline V gene data show CDR1 as MNHEY and CDR2 as SMNVEV (reference sequence). The CDR3 runs 14 residues. The CDR3 spells CASSPTWGNQPQHF. The DNA of the CDR3 is TGTGCCAGCAGTCCAACATGGGGAAATCAGCCCCAGCATTTT.

The rearrangement uses TRBV6-4 and TRBJ1-3, with 7 positions matching TRBD1. Germline V gene data show CDR1 as MRHNA and CDR2 as SNTAGT. This CDR3 is built from 14 residues. The junction had 5 bases not matched to a gene; V was cut back by 4 bases and J by 5 bases. This CDR3 reads CASSGDRDRNTIYF. The CDR3 DNA reads TGTGCCAGCAGTGGCGACAGGGACCGAAACACCATATATTTT.

The chain is built from TRBV9 and TRBJ2-2; the D gene could be TRBD1 or TRBD2 (5 bases each). This CDR3 has 17 amino acids. Germline CDR1 reads SGDLS; CDR2 reads YYNGEE. V was pared by 4 bases and J by 0 bases, with 16 bases between. CDR3 in DNA: TGTGCCAGCAGCCAGAGCCGGGACGTCGCGAACACCGGGGAGCTGTTTTTT. This encodes CASSQSRDVANTGELFF.

The chain employs TRBV11-3 and TRBJ2-1; D possibly corresponds to TRBD2 (5 bases). Germline V gives CDR1 SGHNT, CDR2 YENEEA. This CDR3 is 16 amino acids long. V lost 4 bases to trimming and J lost 0 bases, with 13 bases between them. CDR3 protein: CASSSRTGSSYNEQFF. In nucleotides, the CDR3 is TGTGCCAGCAGCTCCCGGACGGGGAGCTCCTACAATGAGCAGTTCTTC. Variable domain in full (rest from reference TRBV11-3 and TRBJ2-1): EAGVVQSPRYKIIEKKQPVAFWCNPISGHNTLYWYLQNLGQGPELLIRYENEEAVDDSQLPKDRFSAERLKGVDSTLKIQPAELGDSAVYLCASSSRTGSSYNEQFFGPGTRLTVL.

The V call is TRBV28, the J call TRBJ2-3; D possibly uses TRBD1 or TRBD2 (7 bases each). The CDR3 sequence is 14 residues long. The V gene lost 3 bases and the J gene lost 4 bases, with 11 bases spanning the gap. In germline, CDR1 is MDHEN, CDR2 SYDVKM. In DNA, the CDR3 is TGTGCCAGCAGTTTCAGGGGGGGATCAGATACGCAGTATTTT. This sequence encodes CASSFRGGSDTQYF.

The chain's CDR3 is CASNLASTDTQYF. The DNA for the CDR3 is TGTGCCAGCAACCTAGCTAGCACAGATACGCAGTATTTT. The chain combines TRBV2 with TRBJ2-3, with TRBD2 as a possible D gene (5 bases). The V gene's germline CDR1 is SNHLY and CDR2 FYNNEI. There are 13 residues in the CDR3. V was shortened by 7 bases and J by 0 bases, with 8 bases between the two germline ends.

This clone was seen a single time. The gene calls are TRBV2 and TRBJ1-5, with unresolved D. Germline V gene sequence: CDR1 SNHLY, CDR2 FYNNEI. CDR3 size: 13 residues. V lost 5 bases and J lost 9, with 14 bases in between. The DNA of the CDR3 is TGTGCCAGCAGTCCCGTGGGAGGCCGGCCCCAGCATTTT. It specifies CASSPVGGRPQHF.

This chain connects TRBV5-1 to TRBJ2-7, with D maybe TRBD1 (7 bases). CDR3 length: 14 residues. The V gene's germline CDR1 is SGHRS and CDR2 YFSETQ. Between the trimmed V and J ends, which lost 3 bases and 6 bases, there was a span of 16 bases. CDR3 amino acids: CASSYYNRGGEQYF. The CDR3 DNA reads as TGCGCCAGCAGCTACTATAACAGGGGAGGCGAGCAGTACTTC.

V usage is TRBV4-1 and J usage is TRBJ2-3; 7 bases align to TRBD2. V lost 4 bases and J lost 1; bases outside the gene matches: 11. In germline, CDR1 is MGHRA, CDR2 YSYEKL. The CDR3 has 17 amino acids. The CDR3 DNA reads as TGCGCCAGCAGCCCCAAGGGTGTTGCGGGGGGCACAGATACGCAGTATTTT. This gives the protein CASSPKGVAGGTDTQYF.

Here the CDR3 reads CASSLGRSYGYTF. CDR3 DNA: TGTGCCAGCAGTTTGGGTAGGAGCTATGGCTACACCTTC. The chain employs TRBV28 and TRBJ1-2, with D unresolved. This CDR3 comprises 13 residues. Germline V lookup: CDR1 MDHEN, CDR2 SYDVKM. Trimming stripped 3 bases from V and 4 bases from J, with 9 bases between.

Here the CDR3 DNA reads TGCAGTGCTAGTATAGCGAACAAGCAGTACTTC. Translated: CSASIANKQYF. The V and J genes are TRBV20-1 and TRBJ2-7; maybe TRBD2 (5 bases). Germline V gene data show CDR1 as DFQATT and CDR2 as SNEGSKA (reference sequence). CDR3 length equals 11 residues. The V end was cut by 3 bases, the J end by 8 bases, with 11 bases between.

This clone has a handful of counts. This rearrangement joins TRBV13 to TRBJ1-2, with TRBD1 matching over 7 bases. CDR3 length: 14 amino acids. The V segment lost 5 bases and the J segment 4 bases; nucleotides outside the gene matches: 7. CDR1 PRHDT and CDR2 FYEKMQ come from the germline V gene (reference sequence). Here the CDR3 DNA reads TGTGCCAGCAGCACATCGACAGGGCCCTATGGCTACACCTTC. Translated: CASSTSTGPYGYTF.

V usage is TRBV15 and J usage is TRBJ1-1; 8 bases match TRBD1. Germline V CDR1 and CDR2: LNHNV, YYDKDF (reference sequence). The J segment lost 3 bases and the V segment lost 5 bases, leaving 17 bases of the junction unmatched. There are 18 residues in the CDR3. The CDR3 sequence is CATSRSYGQGAYDTEAFF. The CDR3 DNA sequence: TGTGCCACCAGCCGCTCCTACGGGCAGGGGGCTTATGACACTGAAGCTTTCTTT. The whole variable domain, remainder taken from reference TRBV15 and TRBJ1-1, is DAMVIQNPRYQVTQFGKPVTLSCSQTLNHNVMYWYQQKSSQAPKLLFHYYDKDFNNEADTPDNFQSRRPNTSFCFLDIRSPGLGDTAMYLCATSRSYGQGAYDTEAFFGQGTRLTVV.

A single count supports this clone. The chain recombines TRBV2 with TRBJ1-2; 7 bases agree with TRBD1. From germline, CDR1 is SNHLY and CDR2 FYNNEI. This CDR3 is 19 amino acids long. V shed 2 bases, J shed 0 bases, and the junction held 15 bases outside the gene matches. The CDR3 region has the DNA TGTGCCAGCAGTGAACAGGGGGTGATCCCCACCGAAGCTAACTATGGCTACACCTTC. As protein: CASSEQGVIPTEANYGYTF. Looking up the rest from reference TRBV2 and TRBJ1-2 gives the full variable domain: EPEVTQTPSHQVTQMGQEVILRCVPISNHLYFYWYRQILGQKVEFLVSFYNNEISEKSEIFDDQFSVERPDGSNFTLKIRSTKLEDSAMYFCASSEQGVIPTEANYGYTFGSGTRLTVV.

In its sample, this clone was seen a few times. J is TRBJ1-6 and V is TRBV25-1; a possible D gene is TRBD1 (6 bases). Trimming removed 4 bases at V and 10 bases at J, with 17 bases between. CDR1 is MGHDK and CDR2 is SYGVNS in the germline V gene. This CDR3 is built from 15 residues. CDR3 sequence (DNA): TGTGCCAGCAGTGTGGGGGGGGCAGGGAACTCACCCCTCCACTTT. Its translation: CASSVGGAGNSPLHF.

The chain links TRBV11-2 to TRBJ1-1; TRBD1 matches 9 bases. Germline lookup yields CDR1 SGHAT and CDR2 FQNNGV. The length of the CDR3 is 15 residues. Losses at the gene ends were 4 bases for V and 5 bases for J; bases not matched to a gene: 8. The CDR3 nucleotides are TGTGCCAGCAGCTCACAGGGGGCCCTTGGGACTGAAGCTTTCTTT. Amino acid sequence: CASSSQGALGTEAFF. Supplemented by reference TRBV11-2 and TRBJ1-1, the full variable domain reads EAGVAQSPRYKIIEKRQSVAFWCNPISGHATLYWYQQILGQGPKLLIQFQNNGVVDDSQLPKDRFSAERLKGVDSTLKIQPAKLEDSAVYLCASSSQGALGTEAFFGQGTRLTVV.

This clone was seen once. V is TRBV6-6 and J is TRBJ2-1; 7 bases line up with TRBD1. This CDR3 spans 13 amino acids. The trim removed 6 bases at V and 5 bases at J, leaving 4 bases unmatched. Germline CDR1 and CDR2: MNHNY and SVGAGI (reference sequence). This chain's CDR3 is CASRVGGNNEQFF. The CDR3, as DNA: TGTGCCAGCAGGGTAGGGGGCAACAATGAGCAGTTCTTC.

The rearrangement joins TRBV12-3 or TRBV12-4 to TRBJ1-3, with D uncertain. CDR3 size: 12 residues. With 8 bases removed from V and 4 bases from J, the gap between germline ends came to 9 bases. The CDR3 nucleotides read TGTGCCAGCGGGAACCAGGGAAACACCATATATTTT. Its translation: CASGNQGNTIYF.

V usage is TRBV4-2 and J usage is TRBJ2-7; 8 bases are shared with TRBD1. Germline V lookup: CDR1 LGHNA, CDR2 YNFKEQ. The CDR3 is 15 residues long. Trimming removed 4 bases from V and 2 bases from J; junction bases left unmatched: 7. The CDR3 reads CASSLSDRDPYEQYF. CDR3 DNA: TGTGCCAGCAGCCTTTCGGACAGGGACCCCTACGAGCAGTACTTC.

V usage is TRBV10-3 and J usage is TRBJ1-3, with unresolved D. The germline gives CDR1 ENHRY, CDR2 SYGVKD. The CDR3 totals 12 residues. Trimming removed 3 bases from V and 4 bases from J, with 4 bases in between. This CDR3 reads CAISDPGNTIYF. The CDR3 DNA is TGTGCCATCAGTGACCCGGGAAACACCATATATTTT.

This clone showed up just once. This chain uses TRBV3-1 (or the pseudogene TRBV3-2) with TRBJ1-2; 8 bases are shared with TRBD1. V gave up 0 bases and J gave up 7 bases; unmatched junction bases: 4. The CDR3 runs 14 residues. Germline values: CDR1 LGHDT, CDR2 YNNKEL (reference sequence). CDR3 region: CASSQETGVGGYTF. CDR3 coding DNA: TGTGCCAGCAGCCAAGAGACAGGGGTGGGTGGCTACACCTTC.

V gene TRBV5-1 combines with J gene TRBJ2-3; a possible D gene is TRBD1 (6 bases). Germline V lookup: CDR1 SGHRS, CDR2 YFSETQ. The V and J ends lost 1 base and 5 bases respectively, with 11 bases between them. This CDR3 region has 14 residues. The CDR3 here is CASSLNGGLDTQYF. The CDR3 DNA reads as TGCGCCAGCAGCTTGAATGGGGGCCTAGATACGCAGTATTTT.

This chain joins TRBV5-1 and TRBJ1-6; D not certain. Trimming left V 4 bases short and J 9 bases short, with 17 bases between. Germline CDR1 is SGHRS and CDR2 is YFSETQ. This CDR3 region has 15 residues. For the CDR3, the DNA is TGCGCCAGCAGCCCTGCAACCGGTCCGAGTTCACCCCTCCACTTT. Protein sequence: CASSPATGPSSPLHF. Together with reference TRBV5-1 and TRBJ1-6, the CDR3 gives the full variable domain: KAGVTQTPRYLIKTRGQQVTLSCSPISGHRSVSWYQQTPGQGLQFLFEYFSETQRNKGNFPGRFSGRQFSNSRSEMNVSTLELGDSALYLCASSPATGPSSPLHFGNGTRLTVT.

V usage is TRBV7-2 and J usage is TRBJ1-3; D not certain. The V gene lost 2 bases and the J gene lost 4 bases, with 3 bases spanning the gap. Germline CDR1 reads SGHTA; CDR2 reads FQGNSA. The CDR3 extends over 12 amino acids. CDR3 nucleotides: TGTGCCAGCAGCTTAAGAGGAAACACCATATATTTT. Translation: CASSLRGNTIYF. Full variable domain (missing parts from reference TRBV7-2 and TRBJ1-3): GAGVSQSPSNKVTEKGKDVELRCDPISGHTALYWYRQSLGQGLEFLIYFQGNSAPDKSGLPSDRFSAERTGGSVSTLTIQRTQQEDSAVYLCASSLRGNTIYFGEGSWLTVV.

The chain recombines TRBV10-3 with TRBJ2-7; the D gene is possibly TRBD2 (6 bases). The germline gives CDR1 ENHRY, CDR2 SYGVKD. The V gene lost 10 bases and the J gene lost 6 bases, with 16 bases spanning the gap. The CDR3 extends over 12 amino acids. CDR3 region: CANGEGEAEQYF. For the CDR3, the DNA is TGTGCCAACGGAGAAGGGGAGGCCGAGCAGTACTTC.